This T cell receptor beta chain appears in the sequencing data of a study of blood T cell repertoires in COVID-19. Study-level background: Samples representing acute and convalescent COVID-19 were sourced from the United States, Italy and Spain.

This clone is a singleton in its sample. In the authors' methods: Quantification of nucleated cells was approximated via reference gene primer amplification. Using immunoSEQ multiplex PCR, the repertoire was profiled, and TCRdb retains in-frame clones only, with some absent. The V and J calls and clone size are taken from that table; D and trimming were inferred from the DNA. The sample yields under 250,000 clones, less than 90% seen once. The clonotype originates from a man aged 35-49 years with acute or convalescent COVID-19. Sequencing input: peripheral blood.

The DNA for the CDR3 is TGTGCCAGCAGTGATAAAGGGCGGGATCAGCCCCAGCATTTT. Translating it yields CASSDKGRDQPQHF. This rearrangement joins TRBV6-1 to TRBJ1-5; D remains unclear. Germline lookup yields CDR1 MNHNS and CDR2 SASEGT. V lost 3 bases, J lost 5 bases, and 11 bases lay in between. The CDR3 extends over 14 amino acids.